Presented here are 12 T cell receptor beta chains from one specimen sequenced in a study of blood T cells in healthy people across ages. For the second PCR, which ran for 7 to 11 cycles, a sample-barcoded 5' primer and a J-beta primer mix were used. Each CDR3 protein is one row after TCRdb ran MiXCR on the 5' RACE reads. Here the sample spans roughly 410,000 distinct CDR3 sequences, approximately 52% being singletons. The material sequenced was blood. The receptors shown here come from a man aged 55 to 70 in good health.

The chain carries TRBV7-2 and TRBJ1-3; D remains unclear. Germline V CDR1 and CDR2: SGHTA, FQGNSA. The length of the CDR3 is 15 residues. Trimming removed 1 base from V and 2 bases from J, with 9 bases in between. In nucleotides, the CDR3 is TGTGCCAGCAGCTTAGACTCGCGGGCTGGAAACACCATATATTTT. Its protein product is CASSLDSRAGNTIYF.

The chain recombines TRBV6-2 or TRBV6-3 with TRBJ1-4; no reliable D call. CDR3 length: 12 amino acids. The germline V gene has CDR1 MNHEY and CDR2 SVGEGT. The ends were cut back, 2 bases at V and 8 bases at J, with 6 bases in the middle. The CDR3 is CASSYRREKLFF. CDR3 in DNA: TGTGCCAGCAGTTACCGGAGGGAAAAACTGTTTTTT.

J is TRBJ1-4 and V is TRBV7-2; TRBD1 aligns across 8 bases. From germline, CDR1 is SGHTA and CDR2 FQGNSA. Trimming at V came to 0 bases and at J to 8 bases, leaving 2 bases not matched to a gene. The CDR3 sequence is 14 residues long. CDR3 nucleotides: TGTGCCAGCAGCTTAGCCGGACAGGGCGAAAAACTGTTTTTT. Its translation: CASSLAGQGEKLFF.

This clonotype was observed a single time. The junction and the germline gene differ at one end; a read error may be behind it. This chain joins TRBV28 and TRBJ1-2; possible D gene TRBD1, 6 bases. CDR1 and CDR2 from the germline V gene are MDHEN and SYDVKM. This CDR3 contains 15 residues. This chain's CDR3 is CASTPGQQSNYGYTF. The CDR3 DNA reads TGTGCCAGCACCCCCGGACAGCAGTCTAACTATGGTTACACCTTC.

J is TRBJ2-7 and V is TRBV6-6; D is unresolved. Trimming cost V 5 bases and J 3 bases, with 8 bases left between them. The CDR3 runs to 12 residues. Germline CDR1 MNHNY, CDR2 SVGAGI (reference sequence). The CDR3 loop is CASSQRVYEQYF. CDR3 in DNA: TGTGCCAGCAGTCAAAGGGTCTACGAGCAGTACTTC.

The chain is built from TRBV6-2 or TRBV6-3 and TRBJ2-3, with 15 nucleotides matching TRBD2. V lost 6 bases to trimming and J lost 1 base; unmatched junction nucleotides: 8. Per germline, CDR1 MNHEY and CDR2 SVGEGT. CDR3 length: 18 amino acids. For the CDR3, the DNA is TGTGCCAGCAGAGGGACTAGCGGGAGGACTAAACGCACAGATACGCAGTATTTT. Translation: CASRGTSGRTKRTDTQYF.

J is TRBJ2-1 and V is TRBV10-3; 8 positions agree with TRBD1. The CDR3 totals 15 residues. The germline V gene encodes CDR1 ENHRY and CDR2 SYGVKD. J lost 6 bases, V lost 6 bases, and 10 bases had no gene match. CDR3: CAIRDYRGQVNEQFF. CDR3 nucleotide sequence: TGTGCCATCAGAGACTACAGGGGACAGGTCAATGAGCAGTTCTTC.

About this clonotype: One base away lies a much larger clone, so this may be a sequencing read error. V and J are TRBV6-2 or TRBV6-3 and TRBJ2-6; D might be TRBD2 (5 bases). V was clipped by 8 bases and J by 2 bases, with 13 bases between them. CDR1 and CDR2 from the germline V gene are MNHEY and SVGEGT. The length of the CDR3 is 15 residues. This CDR3 reads CASCPGGTGANVLTF. The CDR3 DNA reads as TGTGCCAGCTGCCCCGGAGGAACTGGGGCCAACGTCCTGACTTTC.

This clonotype was seen a few times. The J gene is TRBJ2-3, the V gene TRBV6-4; D remains ambiguous. The CDR3 is made up of 13 amino acids. V was cut by 2 bases and J by 5 bases, with 8 bases left in between. CDR1 is MRHNA, CDR2 SNTAGT, per germline. This chain's CDR3 is CASSDQTGDTQYF. DNA for the CDR3: TGTGCCAGCAGTGACCAGACGGGAGATACGCAGTATTTT.

The sample holds many counts of this clonotype. The CDR3 sequence is CASSGYWEGNGYTF. The CDR3 DNA sequence: TGTGCCAGCAGTGGTTACTGGGAGGGGAATGGCTACACCTTC. The gene calls are TRBV6-4 and TRBJ1-2; perhaps TRBD1 as D (5 bases). V was shortened by 4 bases and J by 6 bases, with 15 bases between the two germline ends. The CDR3 totals 14 residues. From germline, CDR1 is MRHNA and CDR2 SNTAGT.

V and J are TRBV20-1 and TRBJ2-7, with TRBD1 matching over 9 bases. The CDR3 runs 15 residues. Per germline, CDR1 DFQATT and CDR2 SNEGSKA (reference sequence). The V segment lost 5 bases and the J segment 5 bases; nucleotides outside the gene matches: 13. This CDR3 is CSAPYPGQGIDEQYF. CDR3 coding DNA: TGCAGTGCTCCCTACCCGGGACAGGGTATCGACGAGCAGTACTTC.

The DNA of the CDR3 is TGTGCCAGCACCCCGGGACAGGGAAGCGGCTATGGCTACACCTTC. This encodes CASTPGQGSGYGYTF. The V and J genes are TRBV3-1 and TRBJ1-2, with TRBD1 matching 9 bases. CDR1 and CDR2 from the germline V gene are LGHDT and YNNKEL (reference sequence). The J segment lost 4 bases and the V segment lost 7 bases, leaving 10 bases of the junction unmatched. This CDR3 has 15 residues.